This T cell receptor beta chain was recovered during a study of T cell responses to AZD1222 COVID-19 vaccine. Study findings and constraints: The reported proportion of spike-specific TCRs targeting unmutated variant regions was nearly half.

This clone was seen a handful of times. Its antigen remains unidentified. There are 15 residues in the CDR3. CDR1 and CDR2 from the germline V gene are MGHDK and SYGVNS. V was pared by 5 bases and J by 2 bases, with 15 bases between. Profiled with immunoSEQ multiplex PCR; TCRdb holds only in-frame clones, not every one. The sample holds 150,000 to 200,000 clones; roughly nine tenths are singletons and the top ten take around 4.6%. The chain uses TRBV25-1 and TRBJ1-1; no firm D call. The sequenced sample was peripheral blood, obtained on day 0 of MenACWY control vaccination. The source is an adult in good health. The CDR3: CASSKRSGGNTEAFF. The CDR3 DNA reads TGTGCCAGCAGTAAACGTTCTGGAGGTAACACTGAAGCTTTCTTT.